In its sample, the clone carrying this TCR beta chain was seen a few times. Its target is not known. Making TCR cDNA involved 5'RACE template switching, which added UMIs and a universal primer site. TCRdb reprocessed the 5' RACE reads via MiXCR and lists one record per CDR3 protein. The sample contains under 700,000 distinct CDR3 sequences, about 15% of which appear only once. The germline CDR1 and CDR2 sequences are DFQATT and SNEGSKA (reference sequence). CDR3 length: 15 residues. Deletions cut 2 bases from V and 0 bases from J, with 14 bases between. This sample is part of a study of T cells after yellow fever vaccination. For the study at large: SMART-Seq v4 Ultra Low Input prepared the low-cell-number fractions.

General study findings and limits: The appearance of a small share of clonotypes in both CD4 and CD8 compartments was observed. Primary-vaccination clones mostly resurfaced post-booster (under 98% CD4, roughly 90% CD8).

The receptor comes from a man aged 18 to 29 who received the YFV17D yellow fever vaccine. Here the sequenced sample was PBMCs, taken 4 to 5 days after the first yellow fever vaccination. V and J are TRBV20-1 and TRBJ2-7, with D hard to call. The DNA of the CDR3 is TGCAGTGCTAGACACCCCGGGCTCAACTCCTACGAGCAGTACTTC. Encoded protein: CSARHPGLNSYEQYF.